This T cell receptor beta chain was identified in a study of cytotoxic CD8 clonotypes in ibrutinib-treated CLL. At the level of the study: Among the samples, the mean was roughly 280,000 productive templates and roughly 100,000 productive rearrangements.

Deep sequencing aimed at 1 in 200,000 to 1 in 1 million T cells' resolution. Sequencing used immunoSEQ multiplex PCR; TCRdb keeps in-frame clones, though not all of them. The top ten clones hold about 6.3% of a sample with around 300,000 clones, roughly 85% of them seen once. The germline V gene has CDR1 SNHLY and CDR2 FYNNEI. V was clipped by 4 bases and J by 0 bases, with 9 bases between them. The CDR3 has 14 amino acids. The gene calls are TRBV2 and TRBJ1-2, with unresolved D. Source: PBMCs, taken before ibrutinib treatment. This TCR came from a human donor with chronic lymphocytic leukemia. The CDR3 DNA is TGTGCCAGCAGTGCGTCGGAAGCTAACTATGGCTACACCTTC. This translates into CASSASEANYGYTF.